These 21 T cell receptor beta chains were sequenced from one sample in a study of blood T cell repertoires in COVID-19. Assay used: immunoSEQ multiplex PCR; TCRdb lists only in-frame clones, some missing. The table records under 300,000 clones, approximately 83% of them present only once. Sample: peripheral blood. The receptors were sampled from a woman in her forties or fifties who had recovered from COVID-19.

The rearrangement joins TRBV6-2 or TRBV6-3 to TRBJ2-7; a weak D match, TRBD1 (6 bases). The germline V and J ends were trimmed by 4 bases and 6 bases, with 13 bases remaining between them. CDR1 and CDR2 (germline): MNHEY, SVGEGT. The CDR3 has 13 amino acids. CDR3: CASSSGEGLEQYF. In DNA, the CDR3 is TGTGCCAGCAGTTCAGGGGAAGGGCTCGAGCAGTACTTC.

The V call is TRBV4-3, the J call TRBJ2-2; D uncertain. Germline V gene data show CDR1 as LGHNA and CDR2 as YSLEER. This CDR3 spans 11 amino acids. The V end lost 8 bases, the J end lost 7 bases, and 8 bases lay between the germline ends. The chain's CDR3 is CASPLIGELFF. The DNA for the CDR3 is TGCGCCAGCCCACTAATCGGGGAGCTGTTTTTT.

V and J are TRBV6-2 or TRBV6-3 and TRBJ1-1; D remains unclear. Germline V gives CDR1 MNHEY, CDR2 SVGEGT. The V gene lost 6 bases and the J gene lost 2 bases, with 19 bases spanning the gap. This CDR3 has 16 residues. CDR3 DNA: TGTGCCAGCAGCCCCTGGCCCGGGAAAAGAAACACTGAAGCTTTCTTT. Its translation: CASSPWPGKRNTEAFF.

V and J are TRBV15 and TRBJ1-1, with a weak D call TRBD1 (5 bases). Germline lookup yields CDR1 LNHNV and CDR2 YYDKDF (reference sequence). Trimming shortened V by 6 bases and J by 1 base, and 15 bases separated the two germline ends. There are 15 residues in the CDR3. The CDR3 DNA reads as TGTGCCACCAGAGCCGGGGGGACGGCGAACACTGAAGCTTTCTTT. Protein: CATRAGGTANTEAFF.

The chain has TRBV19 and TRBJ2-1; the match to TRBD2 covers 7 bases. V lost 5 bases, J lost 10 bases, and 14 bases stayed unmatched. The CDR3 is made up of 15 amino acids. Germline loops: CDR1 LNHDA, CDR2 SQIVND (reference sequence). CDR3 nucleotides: TGTGCCAGTAGTGGATTTGGTGGGAGGGCGGGGGAGCAGTTCTTC. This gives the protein CASSGFGGRAGEQFF. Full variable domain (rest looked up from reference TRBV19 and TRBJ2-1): DGGITQSPKYLFRKEGQNVTLSCEQNLNHDAMYWYRQDPGQGLRLIYYSQIVNDFQKGDIAEGYSVSREKKESFPLTVTSAQKNPTAFYLCASSGFGGRAGEQFFGPGTRLTVL.

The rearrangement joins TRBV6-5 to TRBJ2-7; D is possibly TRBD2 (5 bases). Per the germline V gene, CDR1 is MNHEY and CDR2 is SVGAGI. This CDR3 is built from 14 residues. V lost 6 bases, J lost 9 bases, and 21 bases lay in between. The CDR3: CASSYRASLGRQYF. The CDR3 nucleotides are TGTGCCAGCAGCTATCGGGCCTCCCTAGGGAGGCAGTACTTC.

CDR3 DNA sequence: TGTGCCAGCACCTTGGAGGGCCCAGATACGCAGTATTTT. Translating gives CASTLEGPDTQYF. The rearrangement links TRBV12-3 or TRBV12-4 to TRBJ2-3; D may be TRBD2 (6 bases). Deletions cut 7 bases from V and 4 bases from J, with 12 bases between. The CDR3 is 13 residues long.

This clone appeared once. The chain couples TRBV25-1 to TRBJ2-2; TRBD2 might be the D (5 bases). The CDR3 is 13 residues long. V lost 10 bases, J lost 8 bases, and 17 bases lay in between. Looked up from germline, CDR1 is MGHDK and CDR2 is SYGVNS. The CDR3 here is CATQGLPTGELFF. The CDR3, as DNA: TGTGCCACCCAAGGACTCCCTACTGGGGAGCTGTTTTTT.

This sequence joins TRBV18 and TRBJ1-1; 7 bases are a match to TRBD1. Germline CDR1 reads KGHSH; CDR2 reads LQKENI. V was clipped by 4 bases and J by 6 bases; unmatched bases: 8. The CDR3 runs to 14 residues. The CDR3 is CASSQTGSGAEAFF. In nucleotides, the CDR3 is TGTGCCAGCTCACAGACAGGGTCGGGCGCTGAAGCTTTCTTT.

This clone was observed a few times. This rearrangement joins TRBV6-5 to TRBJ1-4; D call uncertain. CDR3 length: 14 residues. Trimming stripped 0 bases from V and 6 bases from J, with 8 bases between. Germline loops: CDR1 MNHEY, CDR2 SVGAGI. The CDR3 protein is CASSYSWPDEKLFF. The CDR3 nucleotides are TGTGCCAGCAGTTACTCCTGGCCCGATGAAAAACTGTTTTTT.

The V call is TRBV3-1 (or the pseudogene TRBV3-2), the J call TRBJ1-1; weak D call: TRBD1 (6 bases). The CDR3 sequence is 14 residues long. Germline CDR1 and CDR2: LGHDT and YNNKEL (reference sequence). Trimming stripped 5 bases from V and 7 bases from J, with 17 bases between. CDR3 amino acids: CASSTSGGVFEAFF. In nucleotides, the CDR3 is TGTGCCAGCAGCACCTCGGGGGGCGTATTTGAAGCTTTCTTT.

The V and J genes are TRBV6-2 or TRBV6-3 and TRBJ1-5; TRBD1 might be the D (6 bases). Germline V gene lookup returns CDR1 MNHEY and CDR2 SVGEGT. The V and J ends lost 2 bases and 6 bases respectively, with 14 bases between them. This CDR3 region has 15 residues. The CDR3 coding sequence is TGTGCCAGCAGTTACCCGGGGGGGCAGGTTCAGCCCCAGCATTTT. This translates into CASSYPGGQVQPQHF.

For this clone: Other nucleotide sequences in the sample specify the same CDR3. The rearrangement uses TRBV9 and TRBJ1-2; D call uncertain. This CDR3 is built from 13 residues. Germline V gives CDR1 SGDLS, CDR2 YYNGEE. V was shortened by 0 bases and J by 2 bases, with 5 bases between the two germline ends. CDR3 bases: TGTGCCAGCAGCGTAGACAGCAACTATGGCTACACCTTC. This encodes CASSVDSNYGYTF. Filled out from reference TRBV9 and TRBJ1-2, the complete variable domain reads DSGVTQTPKHLITATGQRVTLRCSPRSGDLSVYWYQQSLDQGLQFLIQYYNGEERAKGNILERFSAQQFPDLHSELNLSSLELGDSALYFCASSVDSNYGYTFGSGTRLTVV.

CDR3 DNA: TGTGCCAGTAGGGTGACTGACACAGATACGCAGTATTTT. Protein: CASRVTDTDTQYF. The rearrangement links TRBV19 to TRBJ2-3, with D unresolved. Deletions cut 6 bases from V and 2 bases from J, with 9 bases between. Germline CDR1 and CDR2: LNHDA and SQIVND (reference sequence). The CDR3 sequence is 13 residues long.

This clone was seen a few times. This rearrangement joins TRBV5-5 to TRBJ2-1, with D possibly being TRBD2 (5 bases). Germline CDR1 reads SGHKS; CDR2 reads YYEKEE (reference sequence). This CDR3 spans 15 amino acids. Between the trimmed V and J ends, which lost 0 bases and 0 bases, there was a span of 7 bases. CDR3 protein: CASSLEDSSYNEQFF. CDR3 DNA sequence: TGTGCCAGCAGCTTGGAGGACTCCTCCTACAATGAGCAGTTCTTC.

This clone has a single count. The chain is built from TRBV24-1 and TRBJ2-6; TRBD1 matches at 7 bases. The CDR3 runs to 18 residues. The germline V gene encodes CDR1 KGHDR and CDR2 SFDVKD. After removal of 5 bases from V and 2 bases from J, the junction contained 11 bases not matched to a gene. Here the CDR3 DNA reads TGTGCCACCAGTGCCTCAGGGGGAGTGTCGGCTGGGGCCAACGTCCTGACTTTC. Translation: CATSASGGVSAGANVLTF.

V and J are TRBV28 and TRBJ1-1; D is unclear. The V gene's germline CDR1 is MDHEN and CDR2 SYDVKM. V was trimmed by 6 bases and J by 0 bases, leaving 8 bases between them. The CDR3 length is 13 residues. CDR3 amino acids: CASRSGLNTEAFF. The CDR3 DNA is TGTGCCAGCAGGAGCGGGCTGAACACTGAAGCTTTCTTT. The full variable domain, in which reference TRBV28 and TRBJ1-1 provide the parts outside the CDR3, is DVKVTQSSRYLVKRTGEKVFLECVQDMDHENMFWYRQDPGLGLRLIYFSYDVKMKEKGDIPEGYSVSREKKERFSLILESASTNQTSMYLCASRSGLNTEAFFGQGTRLTVV.

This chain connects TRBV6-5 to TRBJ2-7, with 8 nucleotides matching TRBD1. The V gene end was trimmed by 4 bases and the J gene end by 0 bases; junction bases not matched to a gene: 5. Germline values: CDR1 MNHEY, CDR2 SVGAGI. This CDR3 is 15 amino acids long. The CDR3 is CASSFGQGHSYEQYF. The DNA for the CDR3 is TGTGCCAGCAGTTTTGGACAGGGTCACTCCTACGAGCAGTACTTC.

The chain's CDR3 is CASSQVDEQFF. The CDR3 nucleotides read TGTGCCAGCAGCCAGGTCGATGAGCAGTTCTTC. The chain carries TRBV12-3 or TRBV12-4 and TRBJ2-1; D unclear. This CDR3 comprises 11 residues. With 6 bases removed from V and 8 bases from J, the gap between germline ends came to 8 bases.

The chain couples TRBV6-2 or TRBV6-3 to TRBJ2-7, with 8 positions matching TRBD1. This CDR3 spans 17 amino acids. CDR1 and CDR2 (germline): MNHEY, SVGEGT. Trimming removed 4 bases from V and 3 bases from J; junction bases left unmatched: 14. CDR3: CASSWTGPDFGLYEQYF. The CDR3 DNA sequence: TGTGCCAGCAGTTGGACAGGGCCAGATTTCGGCCTCTACGAGCAGTACTTC.

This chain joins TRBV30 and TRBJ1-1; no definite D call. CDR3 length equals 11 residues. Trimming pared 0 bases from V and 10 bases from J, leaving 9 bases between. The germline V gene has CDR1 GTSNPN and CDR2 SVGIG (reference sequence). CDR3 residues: CAWSVGQAAFF. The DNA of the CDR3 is TGTGCCTGGAGTGTAGGTCAGGCAGCTTTCTTT.